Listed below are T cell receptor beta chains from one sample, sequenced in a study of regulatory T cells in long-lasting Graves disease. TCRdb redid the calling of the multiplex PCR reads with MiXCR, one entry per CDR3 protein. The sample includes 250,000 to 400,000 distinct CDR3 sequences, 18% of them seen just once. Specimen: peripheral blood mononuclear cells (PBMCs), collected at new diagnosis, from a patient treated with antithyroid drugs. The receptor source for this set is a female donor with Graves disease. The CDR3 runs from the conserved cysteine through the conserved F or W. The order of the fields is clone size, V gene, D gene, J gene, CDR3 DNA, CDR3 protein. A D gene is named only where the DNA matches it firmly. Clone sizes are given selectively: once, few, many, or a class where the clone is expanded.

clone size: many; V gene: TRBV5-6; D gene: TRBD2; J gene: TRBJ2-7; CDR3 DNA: TGTGCCAGCAGCGTGACTAGCGGTGGCTACGAGCAGTACTTC; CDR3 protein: CASSVTSGGYEQYF
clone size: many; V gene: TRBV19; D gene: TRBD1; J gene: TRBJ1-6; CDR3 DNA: TGTGCCAGTGCCGAGACAGGGGCAGGGAATTCACCCCTCCACTTT; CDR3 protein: CASAETGAGNSPLHF
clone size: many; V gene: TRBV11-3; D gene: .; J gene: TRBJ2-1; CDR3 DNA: TGTGCCAGCAGCTTGGCTAGGGGAATGGACTATGAGCAGTTCTTC; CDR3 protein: CASSLARGMDYEQFF
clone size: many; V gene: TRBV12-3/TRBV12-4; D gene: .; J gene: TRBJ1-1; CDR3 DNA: TGTGCCAGCAGTCCCACTTCCGGGACGAACACTGAAGCTTTCTTT; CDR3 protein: CASSPTSGTNTEAFF
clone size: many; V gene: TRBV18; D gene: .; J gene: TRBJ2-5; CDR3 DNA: TGTGCCAGCTCACCAACGCCCACACCCCAAGAGACCCAGTACTTC; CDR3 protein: CASSPTPTPQETQYF
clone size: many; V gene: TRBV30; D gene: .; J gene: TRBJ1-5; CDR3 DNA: TGTGCCTGGAGTAAGGGTATGGCGAATCAGCCCCAGCATTTT; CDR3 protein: CAWSKGMANQPQHF
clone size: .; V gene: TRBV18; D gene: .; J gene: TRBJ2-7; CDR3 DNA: TGTGCCAGCTCACCACCGGGGGGAGGCCCCTACGAGCAGTACTTC; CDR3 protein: CASSPPGGGPYEQYF
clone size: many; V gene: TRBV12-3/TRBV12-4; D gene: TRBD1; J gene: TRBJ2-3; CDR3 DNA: TGTGCCAGCAGTTCCTTGGACAGGGGGGGGACAGATACGCAGTATTTT; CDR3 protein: CASSSLDRGGTDTQYF
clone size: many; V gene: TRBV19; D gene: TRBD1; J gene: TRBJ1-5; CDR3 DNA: TGTGCCAGTATTTCGAGGACAGGGGGCAATCAGCCCCAGCATTTT; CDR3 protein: CASISRTGGNQPQHF
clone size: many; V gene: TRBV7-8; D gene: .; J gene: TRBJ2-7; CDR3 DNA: TGTGCCAGCAGCTTAAATTTGGGAGAGCAGTACTTC; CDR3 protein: CASSLNLGEQYF
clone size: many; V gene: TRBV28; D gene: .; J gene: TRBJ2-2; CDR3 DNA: TGTGCCAGCAGTTTATATCGTACCGAGGGGCTCCTGAACACCGGGGAGCTGTTTTTT; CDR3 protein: CASSLYRTEGLLNTGELFF
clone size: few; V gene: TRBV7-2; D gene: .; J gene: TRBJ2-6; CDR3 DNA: TGTGCCAGCAGCTTAGAGAGGGAAACTGGGGCCAACGTCCTGACTTTC; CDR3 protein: CASSLERETGANVLTF
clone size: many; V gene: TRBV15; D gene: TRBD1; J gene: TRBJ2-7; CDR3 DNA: TGTGCCACCAGCAGAGACCGGACAGGCCACTACGAGCAGTACTTC; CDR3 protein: CATSRDRTGHYEQYF
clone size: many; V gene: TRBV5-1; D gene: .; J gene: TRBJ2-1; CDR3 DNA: TGCGCCAGCAGCCCCGGGTTGGCCAGACTACTATACAATGAGCAGTTCTTC; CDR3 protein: CASSPGLARLLYNEQFF
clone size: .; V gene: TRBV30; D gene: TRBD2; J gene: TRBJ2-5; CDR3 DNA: TGTGCCTGGAGTGAAGTAGCGGGAGAAGAGACCCAGTACTTC; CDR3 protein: CAWSEVAGEETQYF
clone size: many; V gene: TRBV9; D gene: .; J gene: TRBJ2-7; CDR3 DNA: TGTGCCAGCAGCATACATCCGGGGCCCGGTGGCTCCTACGAGCAGTACTTC; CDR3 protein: CASSIHPGPGGSYEQYF
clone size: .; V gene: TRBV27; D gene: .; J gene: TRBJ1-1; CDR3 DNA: TGTGCCAGCAGTTTAAGTTTGTACACTGAAGCTTTCTTT; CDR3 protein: CASSLSLYTEAFF
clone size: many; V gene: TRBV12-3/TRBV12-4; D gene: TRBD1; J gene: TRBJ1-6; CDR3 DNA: TGTGCCAGCATTGGACAGGGAGAATCACCCCTCCACTTT; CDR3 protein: CASIGQGESPLHF
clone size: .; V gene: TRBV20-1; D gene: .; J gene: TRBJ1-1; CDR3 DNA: TGCAGTGCCAGAAAAACGAACACTGAAGCTTTCTTT; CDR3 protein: CSARKTNTEAFF
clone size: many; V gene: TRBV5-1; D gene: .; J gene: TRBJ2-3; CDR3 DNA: TGCGCCAGCAAACTGACAGGTCGAGACGCAGATACGCAGTATTTT; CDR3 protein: CASKLTGRDADTQYF
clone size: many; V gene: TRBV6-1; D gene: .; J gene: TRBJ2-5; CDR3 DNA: TGTGCCAGCATTTCCCCCCCGGAGACCCAGTACTTC; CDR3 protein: CASISPPETQYF
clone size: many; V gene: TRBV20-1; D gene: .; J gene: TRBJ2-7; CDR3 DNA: TGCAGTGCTAGAGAGGGGGGCATATCGCAGTACTTC; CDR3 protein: CSAREGGISQYF
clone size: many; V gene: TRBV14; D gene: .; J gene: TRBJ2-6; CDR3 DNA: TGTGCCAGCAGCCCCGCGGGATCTGGGGCCAACGTCCTGACTTTC; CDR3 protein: CASSPAGSGANVLTF
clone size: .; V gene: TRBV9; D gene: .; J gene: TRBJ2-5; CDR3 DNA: TGTGCCAGCAGCCACGGACCCCTACAAGAGACCCAGTACTTC; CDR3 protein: CASSHGPLQETQYF
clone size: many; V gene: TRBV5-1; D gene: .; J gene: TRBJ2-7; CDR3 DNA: TGCGCCAGCAGGGTTGACACTCTCTTGGAGCAGTACTTC; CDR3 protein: CASRVDTLLEQYF
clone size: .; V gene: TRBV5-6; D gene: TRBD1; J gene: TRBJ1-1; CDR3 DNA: TGTGCCAGCAGCTTGATCGAGGACAGGGGGATAGCTTTCTTT; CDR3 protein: CASSLIEDRGIAFF
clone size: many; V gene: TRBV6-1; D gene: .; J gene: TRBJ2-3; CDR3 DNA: TGTGCCAGCAGTGAAGGCTGGAGTGGGGGATTAGATACGCAGTATTTT; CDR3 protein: CASSEGWSGGLDTQYF
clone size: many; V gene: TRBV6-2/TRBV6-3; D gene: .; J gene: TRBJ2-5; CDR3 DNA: TGTGCCAGCAGTTACTCGTGGTCACAAGAGACCCAGTACTTC; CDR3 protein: CASSYSWSQETQYF
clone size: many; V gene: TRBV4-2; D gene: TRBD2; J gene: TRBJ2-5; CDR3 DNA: TGTGCCAGCAGCCAAGATTTGCTAGCGGGAGCAGAGACCCAGTACTTC; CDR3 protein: CASSQDLLAGAETQYF
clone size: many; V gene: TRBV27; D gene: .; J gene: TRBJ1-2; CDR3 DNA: TGTGCCAGCACCGCAGGGGCCCCCTATGGCTACACCTTC; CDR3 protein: CASTAGAPYGYTF
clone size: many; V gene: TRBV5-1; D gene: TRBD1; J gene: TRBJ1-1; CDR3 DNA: TGCGCCAGCACCAAGGACAGGTATACTGAAGCTTTCTTT; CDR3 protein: CASTKDRYTEAFF
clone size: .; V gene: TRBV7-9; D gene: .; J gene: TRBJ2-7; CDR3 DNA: TGTGCCAGCAGCTTAGTTATCGGGACAACCTACGAGCAGTACTTC; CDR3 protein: CASSLVIGTTYEQYF
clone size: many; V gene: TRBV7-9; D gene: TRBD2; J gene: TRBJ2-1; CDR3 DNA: TGTGCCACCACGGGGGGGACCAGCTTGGAGCAGTTCTTC; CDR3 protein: CATTGGTSLEQFF
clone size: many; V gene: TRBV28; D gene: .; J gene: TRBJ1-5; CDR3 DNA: TGTGCCAGCAGTCCCGGGGGGGGGTATAGCAATCAGCCCCAGCATTTT; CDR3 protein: CASSPGGGYSNQPQHF
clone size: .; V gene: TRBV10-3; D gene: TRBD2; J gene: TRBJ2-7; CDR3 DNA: TGTGCCATCCGGGCGGGAGGGATAGGCGAGCAGTACTTC; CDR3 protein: CAIRAGGIGEQYF
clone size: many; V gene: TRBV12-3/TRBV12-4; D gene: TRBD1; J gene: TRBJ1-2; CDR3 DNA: TGTGCCAGCAGTACGACAGGGGGCTATGGCTACACCTTC; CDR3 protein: CASSTTGGYGYTF
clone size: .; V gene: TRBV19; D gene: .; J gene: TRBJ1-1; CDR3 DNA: TGTGCCAGTAGTCCGACCCGGGGGGCTAACACTGAAGCTTTCTTT; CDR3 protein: CASSPTRGANTEAFF
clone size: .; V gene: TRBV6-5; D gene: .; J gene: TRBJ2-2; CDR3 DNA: TGTGCCAGCAGTTGGACGGGGTGGAAGGAGCTGTTTTTT; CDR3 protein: CASSWTGWKELFF
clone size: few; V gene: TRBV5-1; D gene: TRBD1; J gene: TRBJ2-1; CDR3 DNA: TGCGCCAGCAAGGGACAGGGGGCCTACAATGAGCAGTTCTTC; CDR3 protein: CASKGQGAYNEQFF
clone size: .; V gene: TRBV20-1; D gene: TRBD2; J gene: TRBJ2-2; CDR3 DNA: TGCAGTGCTAGCGGGGGGACTAGCGGGAGTAGCGGGGAGCTGTTTTTT; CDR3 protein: CSASGGTSGSSGELFF
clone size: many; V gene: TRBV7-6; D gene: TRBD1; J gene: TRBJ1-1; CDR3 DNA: TGTGCCAGCAGCTATTCTCTGACAGGGGGCAACACTGAAGCTTTCTTT; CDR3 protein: CASSYSLTGGNTEAFF
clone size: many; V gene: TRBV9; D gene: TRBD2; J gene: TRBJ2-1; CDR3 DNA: TGTGCCAGCAGCGTAGAGCCTAGCGGCCACGTGAATGAGCAGTTCTTC; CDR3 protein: CASSVEPSGHVNEQFF
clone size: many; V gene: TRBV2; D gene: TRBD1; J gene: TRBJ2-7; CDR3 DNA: TGTGCCAGCGTTACTGGACAGGGAATCTACGAGCAGTACTTC; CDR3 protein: CASVTGQGIYEQYF
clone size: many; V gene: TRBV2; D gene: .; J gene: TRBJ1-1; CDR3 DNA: TGTGCCAGCAGATTCCAGGGGCAGCGCACTGAAGCTTTCTTT; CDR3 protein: CASRFQGQRTEAFF
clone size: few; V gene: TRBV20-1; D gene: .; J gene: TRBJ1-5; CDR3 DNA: TGCAGTCAAAGTACAGGTCCCAATCAGCCCCAGCATTTT; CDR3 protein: CSQSTGPNQPQHF
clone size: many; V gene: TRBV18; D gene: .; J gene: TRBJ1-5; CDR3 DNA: TGTGCCAGCTCACCAGCCCCAGGGAAACAGCCCCAGCATTTT; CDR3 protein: CASSPAPGKQPQHF
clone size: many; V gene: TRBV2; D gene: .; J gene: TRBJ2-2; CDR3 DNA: TGTGCCATCCACGCTCGGGGGCTAAGCGGGGAGCTGTTTTTT; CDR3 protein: CAIHARGLSGELFF
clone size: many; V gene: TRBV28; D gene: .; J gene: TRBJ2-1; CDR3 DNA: TGTGCCAGCAGTTACCCCCGGCTCAGCTCCTACAATGAGCAGTTCTTC; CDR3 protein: CASSYPRLSSYNEQFF
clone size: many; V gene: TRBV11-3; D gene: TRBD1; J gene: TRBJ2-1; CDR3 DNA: TGTGCCAGCAGCTTTCTCCGGGACAGTACCTACAATGAGCAGTTCTTC; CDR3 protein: CASSFLRDSTYNEQFF
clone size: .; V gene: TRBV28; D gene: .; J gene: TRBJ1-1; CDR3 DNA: TGTGCCAGCAGTTTATACAGAGACATGAACACTGAAGCTTTCTTT; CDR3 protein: CASSLYRDMNTEAFF
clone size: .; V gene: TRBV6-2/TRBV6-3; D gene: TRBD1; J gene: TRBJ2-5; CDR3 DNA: TGTGCCAGCAGCTTCGCGACAGGGGGCCGGGAGACCCAGTACTTC; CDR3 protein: CASSFATGGRETQYF
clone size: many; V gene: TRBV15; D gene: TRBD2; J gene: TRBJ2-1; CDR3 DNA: TGTGCCACCAGCAGAGAGGGACTAGCGGGAGTGGGTGAGCAGTTCTTC; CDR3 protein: CATSREGLAGVGEQFF
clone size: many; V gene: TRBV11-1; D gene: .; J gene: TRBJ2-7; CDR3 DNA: TGTGCCAGCAGCTTACGCGCCAGGGGGGCCCACTACGAGCAGTACTTC; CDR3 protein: CASSLRARGAHYEQYF
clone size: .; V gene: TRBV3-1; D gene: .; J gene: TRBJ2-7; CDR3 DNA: TGTGCCAGCAGCCAAGATTTGGTCGTTGTGGGTGTCGGCGAGCAGTACTTC; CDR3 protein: CASSQDLVVVGVGEQYF